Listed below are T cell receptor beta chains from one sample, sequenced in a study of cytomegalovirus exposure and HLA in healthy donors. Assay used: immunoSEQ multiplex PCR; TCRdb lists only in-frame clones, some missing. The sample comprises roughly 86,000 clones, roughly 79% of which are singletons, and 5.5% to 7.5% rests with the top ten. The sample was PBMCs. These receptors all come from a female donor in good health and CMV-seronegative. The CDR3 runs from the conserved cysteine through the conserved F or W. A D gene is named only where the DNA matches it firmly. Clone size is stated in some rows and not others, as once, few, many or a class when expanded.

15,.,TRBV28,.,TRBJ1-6,CASTPSRGKNSPLHF,TGTGCCAGCACGCCCTCCAGGGGTAAAAATTCACCCCTCCACTTT
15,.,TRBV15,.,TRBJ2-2,CATRDPRGLIGELFF,TGTGCCACCAGAGACCCCCGGGGTCTAATCGGGGAGCTGTTTTTT
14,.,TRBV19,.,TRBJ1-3,CASMTVYSGNTIYF,TGTGCCAGTATGACAGTTTACTCTGGAAACACCATATATTTT
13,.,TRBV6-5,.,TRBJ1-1,CASSYSGGSRAFF,TGTGCCAGCAGTTACTCGGGGGGGTCTCGGGCTTTCTTT
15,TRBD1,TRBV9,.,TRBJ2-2,CASRSGQANTGELFF,TGTGCCAGCAGATCGGGACAGGCGAACACCGGGGAGCTGTTTTTT
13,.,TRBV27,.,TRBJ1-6,CASGFGQGSPLHF,TGTGCCAGCGGATTCGGTCAGGGCTCACCCCTCCACTTT
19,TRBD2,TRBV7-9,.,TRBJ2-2,CASSLGRRGLAVNTGELFF,TGTGCCAGCAGCTTAGGTAGGCGGGGACTAGCGGTGAACACCGGGGAGCTGTTTTTT
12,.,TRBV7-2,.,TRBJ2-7,CASSHRVGEQYF,TGTGCCAGCAGCCACAGGGTTGGGGAGCAGTACTTC
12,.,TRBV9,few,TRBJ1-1,CASSPWNTEAFF,TGTGCCAGCAGCCCGTGGAACACTGAAGCTTTCTTT
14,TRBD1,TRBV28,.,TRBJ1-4,CASSSGTGVEKLFF,TGTGCCAGCAGTTCCGGGACAGGGGTCGAAAAACTGTTTTTT
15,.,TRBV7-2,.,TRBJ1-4,CASSKNRVQNEKLFF,TGTGCCAGCAGCAAAAACCGAGTACAGAATGAAAAACTGTTTTTT
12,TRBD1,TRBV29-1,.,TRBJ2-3,CSVGTGADTQYF,TGCAGCGTTGGGACAGGGGCAGATACGCAGTATTTT
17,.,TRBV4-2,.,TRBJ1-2,CASSQDPGRGQGYGYTF,TGTGCCAGCAGCCAAGATCCCGGGCGGGGGCAGGGATATGGCTACACCTTC
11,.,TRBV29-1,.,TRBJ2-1,CSVGAPDEQFF,TGCAGCGTTGGGGCGCCAGATGAGCAGTTCTTC
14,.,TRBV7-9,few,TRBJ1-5,CASSLAADYQPQHF,TGTGCCAGCAGCTTAGCTGCAGACTACCAGCCCCAGCATTTT
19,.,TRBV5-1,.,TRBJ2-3,CASSRKGGSSPTSTDTQYF,TGCGCCAGCAGCCGGAAAGGGGGATCTAGCCCTACGAGCACAGATACGCAGTATTTT
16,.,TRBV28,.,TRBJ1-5,CASKGRGLVSNQPQHF,TGTGCCAGCAAGGGGCGGGGGCTGGTGAGCAATCAGCCCCAGCATTTT
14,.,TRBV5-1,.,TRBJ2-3,CASTPMGGPDTQYF,TGCGCCAGCACCCCTATGGGGGGGCCAGATACGCAGTATTTT
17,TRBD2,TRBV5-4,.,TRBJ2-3,CASSPGSGGLKTDTQYF,TGTGCCAGCAGCCCGGGCAGCGGGGGACTTAAAACAGATACGCAGTATTTT
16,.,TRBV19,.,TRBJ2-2,CASSIPEGGDAGELFF,TGTGCCAGTAGTATCCCCGAGGGCGGGGATGCCGGGGAGCTGTTTTTT
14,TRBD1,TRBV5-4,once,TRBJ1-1,CASSSGQGSTEAFF,TGTGCCAGCAGCTCGGGACAGGGGAGCACTGAAGCTTTCTTT
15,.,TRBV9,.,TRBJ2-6,CASSGWGAGANVLTF,TGTGCCAGCAGCGGTTGGGGGGCTGGGGCCAACGTCCTGACTTTC
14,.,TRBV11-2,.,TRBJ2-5,CASSRSGAQETQYF,TGTGCCAGCAGCCGCTCAGGGGCCCAAGAGACCCAGTACTTC
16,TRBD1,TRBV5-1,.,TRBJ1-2,CASSPTGQGANYGYTF,TGCGCCAGCAGCCCCACGGGACAGGGGGCTAACTATGGCTACACCTTC
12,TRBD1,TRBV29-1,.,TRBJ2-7,CSVSTLTGGQYF,TGCAGCGTTTCTACCCTTACAGGGGGGCAGTACTTC
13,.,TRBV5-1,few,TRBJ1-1,CASSSVTDTEAFF,TGCGCCAGCAGCAGCGTAACGGACACTGAAGCTTTCTTT
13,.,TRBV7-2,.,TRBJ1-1,CASSFGANTEAFF,TGTGCCAGCAGCTTTGGGGCGAACACTGAAGCTTTCTTT
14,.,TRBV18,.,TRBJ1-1,CASSAQGGDTEAFF,TGTGCCAGCTCAGCCCAGGGAGGGGACACTGAAGCTTTCTTT
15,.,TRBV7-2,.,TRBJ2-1,CASSPQRQAYNEQFF,TGTGCCAGCAGCCCCCAACGACAGGCCTACAATGAGCAGTTCTTC
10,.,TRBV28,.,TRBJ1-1,CASRDREAFF,TGTGCCAGCAGAGACAGGGAAGCTTTCTTT
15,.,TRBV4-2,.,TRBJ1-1,CASSQGEGGDTEAFF,TGTGCCAGCAGCCAGGGGGAGGGAGGGGACACTGAAGCTTTCTTT
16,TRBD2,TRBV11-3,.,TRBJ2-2,CASSSTGTINTGELFF,TGTGCCAGCAGCAGTACCGGGACTATAAACACCGGGGAGCTGTTTTTT
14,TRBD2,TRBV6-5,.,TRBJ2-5,CASTPGGAQETQYF,TGTGCCAGCACCCCCGGGGGGGCCCAAGAGACCCAGTACTTC
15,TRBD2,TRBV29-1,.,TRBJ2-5,CSVGRLAAPQETQYF,TGCAGCGTTGGTCGCCTAGCGGCCCCCCAAGAGACCCAGTACTTC
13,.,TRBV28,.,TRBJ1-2,CASSFGARYGYTF,TGTGCCAGCAGTTTTGGGGCGCGGTATGGCTACACCTTC
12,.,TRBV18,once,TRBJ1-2,CASSPTGDGYTF,TGTGCCAGCTCACCGACAGGAGATGGCTACACCTTC
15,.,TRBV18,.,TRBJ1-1,CASSPGGTRNTEAFF,TGTGCCAGCTCACCGGGGGGAACCCGAAACACTGAAGCTTTCTTT
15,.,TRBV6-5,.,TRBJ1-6,CASSPTLSGNSPLHF,TGTGCCAGCAGTCCCACACTGTCAGGGAATTCACCCCTCCACTTT
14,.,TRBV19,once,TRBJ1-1,CASSRSIGAPEAFF,TGTGCCAGTAGTAGGAGCATTGGTGCCCCTGAAGCTTTCTTT
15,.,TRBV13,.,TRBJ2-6,CASSLARSGANVLTF,TGTGCCAGCAGCTTAGCGAGGTCTGGGGCCAACGTCCTGACTTTC
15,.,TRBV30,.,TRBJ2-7,CAWEAAFAGSYEQYF,TGTGCCTGGGAAGCTGCCTTTGCAGGCTCCTACGAGCAGTACTTC
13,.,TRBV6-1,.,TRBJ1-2,CASSEESVYGYTF,TGTGCCAGCAGCGAGGAAAGTGTATATGGCTACACCTTC